This record covers a single TCR beta chain. This entry comes from a study of blood T cell repertoires in COVID-19. In germline, CDR1 is PRHDT, CDR2 FYEKMQ (reference sequence). The V segment lost 2 bases and the J segment 5 bases; nucleotides outside the gene matches: 14. The CDR3 sequence is 17 residues long. Libraries were prepared by immunoSEQ multiplex PCR; TCRdb keeps only in-frame clonotypes and omits some of them. The sample holds around 59,000 clones; around 90% are singletons and the top ten take 4% to 5.5%. The chain links TRBV13 to TRBJ1-1, with 7 bases that match TRBD1. Source material: peripheral blood. The sequence derives from a man aged 55-75 years with acute or convalescent COVID-19. The CDR3 region has the DNA TGTGCCAGCAGCTTACGACAGGGTCTGGGTGGGGGGACTGAAGCTTTCTTT. This encodes CASSLRQGLGGGTEAFF.